This T cell receptor (beta chain) was recorded in a study of cytomegalovirus exposure and HLA in healthy donors. Turning to the study itself: The roughly 120 million unique TCR beta sequences, from 150 million to 200 million T cells, were found by an earlier analysis.

Study conclusions and caveats: Available immune exposure information was restricted to CMV serostatus only. Trimming of TCR beta V- and J-genes showed a link, identified in a later analysis, to a missense DCLRE1C variant.

Turning to this clone: The antigen is unknown.

This PCR relied on a set of 60 Vbeta primers and 13 Jbeta primers. Profiling relied on immunoSEQ multiplex PCR, and the TCRdb table lists in-frame clones only, not all of them. Among around 190,000 clones, around 77% were seen once, and the ten largest hold approximately 3%. The receptor's source is a woman aged 25 to 45 in good health and CMV-seronegative. The sequenced sample consisted of PBMCs.

DNA of the CDR3: TGCGCCAGCAGCTCGGGTCAACTAAGCTCCTATAATTCACCCCTCCACTTT. This sequence encodes CASSSGQLSSYNSPLHF. J is TRBJ1-6 and V is TRBV5-1, with D uncertain. Germline CDR1 SGHRS, CDR2 YFSETQ. The V gene lost 3 bases and the J gene lost 0 bases, with 13 bases spanning the gap. The CDR3 covers 17 residues.